This T cell receptor beta chain appears in the sequencing data of a study of tumor-infiltrating lymphocytes in primary liver carcinoma. General study findings and limits: Blood's top-250-clone fraction was significantly lower than that of tumors (p = 0.039).

This CDR3 spans 15 amino acids. Per germline, CDR1 SGDLS and CDR2 YYNGEE. As regards this clonotype: Its antigen is currently unknown. One junction end disagrees with the germline gene, perhaps due to a read error.

Total RNA and DNA came together from approximately 20-30 mg of bulk tissue without cell sorting. Five separate regions were sampled from each tumor. Each of the tumor samples contained in excess of 80% viable tumor cells. The template, about 550 ng total RNA, yielded TCR beta cDNA made with a constant-region primer. Three rounds of nested multiplex PCR with slightly modified ARM-PCR produced TCR beta libraries. TRBV1-TRBV30 forward primers paired with a C-beta reverse primer drove the first two PCR rounds, around 10 cycles each. Using its own MiXCR run on the multiplex PCR reads, TCRdb lists one record per CDR3 protein. In the table there are 80,000 or so distinct CDR3 sequences, 70% to 75% of which are singletons.

The specimen was liver tumor tissue from sampling region 4. Subset denoted: tumor region T4, right-lateral pole. The rearrangement joins TRBV9 to TRBJ2-1, with 9 bases that match TRBD2. The TCR comes from a woman in her sixties or seventies with primary liver carcinoma and hepatitis B virus infection. CDR3 DNA sequence: TGTGCCAGCAGCGCTCGGGGGACTAGCCGCCATGAGCAGTTATTC. This translates into CASSARGTSRHEQLF.